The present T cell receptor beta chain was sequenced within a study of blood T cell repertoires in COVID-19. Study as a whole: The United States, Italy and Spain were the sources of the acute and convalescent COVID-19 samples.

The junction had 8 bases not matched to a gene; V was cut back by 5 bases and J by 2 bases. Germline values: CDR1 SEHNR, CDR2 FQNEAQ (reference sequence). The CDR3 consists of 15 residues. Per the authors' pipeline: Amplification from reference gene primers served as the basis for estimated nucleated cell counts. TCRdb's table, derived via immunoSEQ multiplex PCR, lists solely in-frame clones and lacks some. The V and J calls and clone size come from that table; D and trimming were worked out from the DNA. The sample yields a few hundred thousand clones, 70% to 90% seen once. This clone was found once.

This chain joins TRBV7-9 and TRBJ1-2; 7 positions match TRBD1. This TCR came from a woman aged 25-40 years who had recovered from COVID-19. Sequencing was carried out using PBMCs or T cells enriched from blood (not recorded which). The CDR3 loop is CASSEPAGQNYGYTF. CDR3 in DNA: TGTGCCAGCAGCGAACCGGCGGGACAGAACTATGGCTACACCTTC.